The present T cell receptor (beta chain) was sequenced within a study of cytomegalovirus exposure and HLA in healthy donors. The count of this clone is one. The PCR was carried out with 60 Vbeta primers and 13 Jbeta primers. The method was immunoSEQ multiplex PCR; TCRdb's version includes in-frame clones alone and lacks a portion of them. The sample carries approximately 160,000 clones, approximately 78% recorded once. The source is a girl between 2 and 10 years old in good health and CMV-seropositive. Input material: PBMCs.

The CDR3 protein is CASIPRTNYGYTF. CDR3 nucleotide sequence: TGTGCCAGCATTCCGAGAACTAACTATGGCTACACCTTC. The J gene is TRBJ1-2, the V gene TRBV28; the D is unclear. V lost 7 bases, J lost 0 bases, and 9 bases lay in between. The CDR3 is 13 residues long. Germline CDR1 MDHEN, CDR2 SYDVKM.